The 21 T cell receptor beta chains reported below all come from one sample, sequenced in a study of T cell clonality in common variable immunodeficiency. Repertoires were generated with immunoSEQ multiplex PCR, while TCRdb's copy carries only in-frame clones and drops some. The sample shows approximately 50,000 clones, none of them appearing just once. What was sequenced was peripheral blood mononuclear cells. The receptors stem from a person aged 18 to 75 in good health.

This clone occurred a few times. Coverage ceases 3 residues before the CDR3 finishes, and the germline J gene fills in the end. The rearrangement uses TRBV11-3 and TRBJ2-2, with TRBD2 as a possible D gene (5 bases). CDR3 length: 14 residues. The germline gives CDR1 SGHNT, CDR2 YENEEA. With 4 bases removed from V and 6 bases from J, the gap between germline ends came to 12 bases. CDR3 bases read: TGTGCCAGCAGCTGGGGTAGCGTGTCCGGGGAG. Protein sequence: CASSWGSVSGE. The entire CDR3 is CASSWGSVSGELFF.

This clone was counted ten times or more. With the read ending 3 residues before the CDR3 end, the germline J gene is used to fill in that end. V usage is TRBV20-1 and J usage is TRBJ2-1; TRBD2 matches at 12 bases. Trimming removed 5 bases from V and 4 bases from J; junction bases left unmatched: 6. This CDR3 is built from 15 residues. Germline V lookup: CDR1 DFQATT, CDR2 SNEGSKA (reference sequence). CDR3 protein: CSAPVLAGGYNEQFF. CDR3 bases read: TGCAGTGCTCCAGTCCTAGCGGGGGGGTACAATGAG.

This clone was seen ten or more times. The read stops 3 residues short of the end of the CDR3; the missing end is completed from the germline J gene. The rearrangement links TRBV20-1 to TRBJ1-4; tentative D call: TRBD1 (6 bases). This CDR3 has 14 amino acids. Germline CDR1 DFQATT, CDR2 SNEGSKA (reference sequence). V lost 3 bases, J lost 8 bases, and 16 bases lay in between. CDR3: CSASQRGGREKLFF. The sequenced part of the CDR3 DNA is TGCAGTGCTAGTCAGAGGGGGGGCCGGGAAAAA.

This clone was detected many times. The CDR3 end is not reached by the read, which stops 3 residues before it; the germline J gene fills it in. This sequence joins TRBV19 and TRBJ2-7; tentatively, D is TRBD2 (6 bases). This CDR3 has 16 residues. Trimming cost V 1 base and J 3 bases, with 16 bases left between them. The germline CDR1 and CDR2 sequences are LNHDA and SQIVND (reference sequence). CDR3 protein: CASSIGPRGASYEQYF. The DNA read from the CDR3 is TGTGCCAGTAGTATAGGGCCCCGCGGGGCTAGCTACGAG.

This clone has a count of ten or more. The observed sequence ends 3 residues before the CDR3 terminus, with the missing tail filled in from the germline J gene. The chain recombines TRBV6-2 or TRBV6-3 with TRBJ2-4; D not resolved. The CDR3 has 15 residues. Germline V CDR1 and CDR2: MNHEY, SVGEGT. The CDR3 here is CASSSIGYLKPYQYF. CDR3 DNA, as far as it was read: TGTGCCAGCAGTTCAATCGGTTACCTCAAACCCTAT.

Comment on this clone: The read finishes 3 residues shy of the CDR3 end, and the germline J gene is used to complete it. V usage is TRBV20-1 and J usage is TRBJ2-7, with 7 nucleotides matching TRBD2. Germline-derived CDR1 and CDR2 are DFQATT and SNEGSKA (reference sequence). V lost 6 bases, J lost 4 bases, and 9 bases stayed unmatched. The CDR3 runs 13 residues. CDR3 residues: CSAPVGGGYEQYF. CDR3 DNA (partial): TGCAGTGCACCCGTGGGGGGGGGATACGAG.

This clone has at least ten counts. The CDR3 goes on 3 residues after the read ends, and that part is filled in from the germline J gene. This chain links TRBV20-1 with TRBJ1-5, with D possibly TRBD1 on 6 matching bases. Germline-derived CDR1 and CDR2 are DFQATT and SNEGSKA (reference sequence). CDR3 size: 12 residues. V was shortened by 3 bases and J by 4 bases, with 7 bases between the two germline ends. This chain's CDR3 is CSASDRNQPQHF. Partial CDR3 DNA: TGCAGTGCTAGTGACAGGAATCAGCCC.

The table lists this clone with a few counts. CDR3 amino acids: CASSLDGNQPQHF. Incomplete CDR3 DNA: TGTGCCAGCAGCCTAGATGGGAATCAGCCC. The V call is TRBV7-3, the J call TRBJ1-5; no reliable D call. The read ends 3 residues shy of where the CDR3 ends; the end is completed using the germline J gene. Trimming took off 5 bases at V and 4 bases at J, with 9 bases between the two ends. This CDR3 contains 13 residues. CDR1 is SGHTA and CDR2 is FQGTGA in the germline V gene.

This clone has at least ten counts. The CDR3 extends 3 residues past the end of the read, so its final part is completed from the germline J gene. The rearrangement links TRBV29-1 to TRBJ1-2; TRBD1 matches 8 bases. The V gene's germline CDR1 is SQVTM and CDR2 ANQGSEA. V lost 2 bases and J lost 7; bases outside the gene matches: 15. The CDR3 totals 16 residues. The CDR3 DNA, read in part, is TGCAGCGTTGAAAGAACCGGGACAGGAGGCCTGGTTGGC. It is translated as CSVERTGTGGLVG. The full CDR3 protein reads CSVERTGTGGLVGYTF.

This clone was detected a few times. The read terminates 3 residues before the CDR3 end, so the remaining end is supplied by the germline J gene. The J gene is TRBJ2-1, the V gene TRBV2; TRBD2 agrees at 9 bases. V dropped 7 bases and J dropped 7; count of bases not matched to a gene: 8. Per the germline V gene, CDR1 is SNHLY and CDR2 is FYNNEI. There are 14 residues in the CDR3. CDR3 bases read: TGTGCCAGCACCGGACTAGCGACGGGGAATGAG. Translating it yields CASTGLATGNE. The entire CDR3 reads CASTGLATGNEQFF.

This clone has ten or more counts. The read comes to an end 3 residues before the CDR3 does, leaving the germline J gene to fill in the end. The chain links TRBV4-1 to TRBJ2-2; 7 bases are shared with TRBD1. CDR1 is MGHRA, CDR2 YSYEKL, per germline. This CDR3 spans 16 amino acids. V shed 9 bases and J 5 bases; nucleotides not matched to a gene: 15. CDR3 sequence: CASQPPGQKKTGELFF. The part of the CDR3 DNA that was read is TGCGCCAGTCAACCCCCGGGACAGAAAAAGACCGGGGAG.

In this sample, this clone turned up many times. Read coverage stops 3 residues before the CDR3 terminus; the germline J gene supplies the remainder. This chain connects TRBV20-1 to TRBJ2-7, with 8 bases that match TRBD2. Trimming at V came to 2 bases and at J to 5 bases, leaving 8 bases not matched to a gene. This CDR3 comprises 14 residues. Germline CDR1 and CDR2: DFQATT and SNEGSKA (reference sequence). The CDR3 loop is CSARFGTSADEQYF. Incomplete CDR3 DNA: TGCAGTGCTAGATTCGGGACTAGTGCCGACGAG.

This clone was counted at least ten times. The CDR3 is cut off 3 residues early in the read; its end comes from the germline J gene. This sequence joins TRBV5-1 and TRBJ1-2; 9 bases are a match to TRBD1. The CDR3 length is 13 residues. Germline V gives CDR1 SGHRS, CDR2 YFSETQ. Here the CDR3 reads CASSIQGAVGYTF. The CDR3 DNA, read in part, is TGCGCCAGCAGCATACAGGGGGCTGTGGGC.

Many counts were recorded for this clone. The CDR3 extends 3 residues past the end of the read, so its final part is completed from the germline J gene. This rearrangement joins TRBV7-2 to TRBJ2-6, with no clear D. This CDR3 spans 13 amino acids. V was cut by 3 bases and J by 3 bases, with 3 bases left in between. Germline V gene sequence: CDR1 SGHTA, CDR2 FQGNSA. The CDR3 bases that were read are TGTGCCAGCAGCTTGTATGGGGCCAACGTC. It yields the protein CASSLYGANV. The whole CDR3 protein is CASSLYGANVLTF. The whole variable domain, filled in from reference TRBV7-2 and TRBJ2-6, reads GAGVSQSPSNKVTEKGKDVELRCDPISGHTALYWYRQSLGQGLEFLIYFQGNSAPDKSGLPSDRFSAERTGGSVSTLTIQRTQQEDSAVYLCASSLYGANVLTFGAGSRLTVL.

This clone has a count of ten or more. Sequencing ends 3 residues short of the CDR3 end; the germline J gene provides the rest. The chain carries TRBV7-3 and TRBJ2-7, with no clear D. Germline lookup yields CDR1 SGHTA and CDR2 FQGTGA. CDR3 size: 15 residues. Trimming took off 5 bases at V and 0 bases at J, with 14 bases between the two ends. The covered CDR3 bases are TGTGCCAGCAGCCCCAGTTCCCAAACCTCCTACGAG. Translation gives CASSPSSQTSYE. The CDR3, in full, reads CASSPSSQTSYEQYF.

This clone was recorded a few times. The read terminates 3 residues before the CDR3 end, so the remaining end is supplied by the germline J gene. The chain recombines TRBV5-1 with TRBJ1-2; TRBD1 matches 7 bases. The CDR3 is made up of 19 amino acids. The trim removed 3 bases at V and 4 bases at J, leaving 21 bases unmatched. From germline, CDR1 is SGHRS and CDR2 YFSETQ. This CDR3 reads CASSSTGTPDWERLYGYTF. CDR3 bases read: TGCGCCAGCAGCTCGACAGGGACCCCGGACTGGGAGCGTCTCTATGGC.

The table lists this clone with many counts. The read finishes 3 residues shy of the CDR3 end, and the germline J gene is used to complete it. The chain combines TRBV29-1 with TRBJ1-5; D unresolved. The germline gives CDR1 SQVTM, CDR2 ANQGSEA. The CDR3 runs to 13 residues. V lost 6 bases and J 1 base, leaving 10 bases between the germline ends. The CDR3 bases that were read are TGCAGCGTCCCCGGAGGGAGCAATCAGCCC. It yields the protein CSVPGGSNQP. The full CDR3 protein reads CSVPGGSNQPQHF.

This clone was counted between two and nine times. The CDR3 is cut off 3 residues early in the read; its end comes from the germline J gene. The V gene is TRBV7-8, the J gene TRBJ2-1; 11 bases match TRBD2. Germline V CDR1 and CDR2: SGHVS, FQNEAQ. The CDR3 spans 16 residues. J was trimmed by 8 bases and V by 0 bases; bases with no gene match: 6. The CDR3 protein is CASSLALAGVWDEQFF. CDR3 DNA (partial): TGTGCCAGCAGCTTAGCACTAGCGGGAGTATGGGATGAG. Full variable domain (missing parts from reference TRBV7-8 and TRBJ2-1): GAGVSQSPRYKVAKRGQDVALRCDPISGHVSLFWYQQALGQGPEFLTYFQNEAQLDKSGLPSDRFFAERPEGSVSTLKIQRTQQEDSAVYLCASSLALAGVWDEQFFGPGTRLTVL.

The sample holds many counts of this clone. The observed sequence ends 3 residues before the CDR3 terminus, with the missing tail filled in from the germline J gene. The V call is TRBV19, the J call TRBJ1-2, with D perhaps TRBD1 (6 bases). The germline CDR1 and CDR2 sequences are LNHDA and SQIVND (reference sequence). There are 15 residues in the CDR3. Deletions cut 5 bases from V and 2 bases from J, with 15 bases between. The part of the CDR3 DNA that was read is TGTGCCAGTAGTCTAGGACAGCCCGGGAACTATGGC. As protein: CASSLGQPGNYG. The full CDR3 sequence reads CASSLGQPGNYGYTF.

Concerning this clone itself: The CDR3 end is not reached by the read, which stops 3 residues before it; the germline J gene fills it in. The chain recombines TRBV30 with TRBJ2-2; weak D call: TRBD2 (6 bases). Germline loops: CDR1 GTSNPN, CDR2 SVGIG (reference sequence). CDR3 length: 15 residues. CDR3 sequence: CAWSERAVGISPLFF. Partial CDR3 DNA: TGTGCCTGGAGTGAGCGGGCCGTCGGTATCTCACCG.

As to this clone: The read ends 3 residues early relative to the CDR3; the germline J gene fills the gap. The chain is built from TRBV7-9 and TRBJ2-1; D not certain. V was trimmed by 1 base and J by 6 bases, leaving 7 bases between them. The CDR3 contains 13 residues. The germline gives CDR1 SEHNR, CDR2 FQNEAQ (reference sequence). CDR3 amino acids: CASSLEVVNEQFF. Incomplete CDR3 DNA: TGTGCCAGCAGCTTAGAGGTGGTCAATGAG.